Described below is a single TCR beta chain sequence and its context. The antigen is not known. CDR1 is PRHDT, CDR2 FYEKMQ, per germline (reference sequence). The ends were cut back, 2 bases at V and 6 bases at J, with 11 bases in the middle. The CDR3 extends over 13 amino acids. Relapsing-remitting disease, either stable or active, was present in the treatment-naive patients who were the multiple sclerosis controls. Through negative isolation, CD4+ and CD8+ T cells were obtained, while TEMRA cells were enriched using FACS. The sample belongs to a study of CD8 T cells in Susac syndrome. Findings and caveats of the study: As the study acknowledged, the number of individuals in its TCR sequencing and HLA analysis was relatively small.

With random hexamers, 0.5 to 1 ug RNA was reverse transcribed. TCR beta CDR3 was amplified by immunoSEQ covering 54 Vbeta and 13 Jbeta. Each CDR3 protein is one row after TCRdb ran MiXCR on the immunoSEQ multiplex PCR reads. This sample carries 150,000 to 200,000 distinct CDR3 sequences, about 94% of them seen once, and the ten largest clones take approximately 0.09%. The receptor was isolated from a human donor with multiple sclerosis. Sequencing used CD4+ T cells from PBMCs. The chain couples TRBV13 to TRBJ2-7, with D possibly TRBD1 on 6 matching bases. CDR3 DNA sequence: TGTGCCAGCAGCTTAAACAGGGAATCCGAGCAGTACTTC. Encoded protein: CASSLNRESEQYF.